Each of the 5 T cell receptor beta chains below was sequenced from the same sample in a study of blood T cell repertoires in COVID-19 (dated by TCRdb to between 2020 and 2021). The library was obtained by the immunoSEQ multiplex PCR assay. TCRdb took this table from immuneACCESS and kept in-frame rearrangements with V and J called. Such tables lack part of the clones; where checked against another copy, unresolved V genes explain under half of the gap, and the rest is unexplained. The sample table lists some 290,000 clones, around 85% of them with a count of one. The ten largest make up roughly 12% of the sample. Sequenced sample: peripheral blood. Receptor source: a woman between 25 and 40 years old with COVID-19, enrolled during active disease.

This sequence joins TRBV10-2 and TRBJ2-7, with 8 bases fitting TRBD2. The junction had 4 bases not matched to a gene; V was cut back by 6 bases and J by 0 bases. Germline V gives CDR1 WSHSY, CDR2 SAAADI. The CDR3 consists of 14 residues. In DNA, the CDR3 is TGCGCCAGCAGAGGGACTAGGAGCTCCTACGAGCAGTACTTC. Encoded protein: CASRGTRSSYEQYF.

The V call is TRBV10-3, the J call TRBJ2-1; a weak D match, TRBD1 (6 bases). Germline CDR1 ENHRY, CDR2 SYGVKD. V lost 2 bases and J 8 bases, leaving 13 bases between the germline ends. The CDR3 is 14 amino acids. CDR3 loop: CAISETGFVYEQFF. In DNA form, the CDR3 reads TGTGCCATCAGTGAGACAGGGTTCGTATATGAGCAGTTCTTC.

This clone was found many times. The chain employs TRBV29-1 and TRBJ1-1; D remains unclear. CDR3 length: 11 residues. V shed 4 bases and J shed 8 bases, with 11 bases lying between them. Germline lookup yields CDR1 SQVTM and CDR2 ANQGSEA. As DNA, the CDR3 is TGCAGCGTTGGGAGGACGGTGGAAGCTTTCTTT. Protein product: CSVGRTVEAFF.

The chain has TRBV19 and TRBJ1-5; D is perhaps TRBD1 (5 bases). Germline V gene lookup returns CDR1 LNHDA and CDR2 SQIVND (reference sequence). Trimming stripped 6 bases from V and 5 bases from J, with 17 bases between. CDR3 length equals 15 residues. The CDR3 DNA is TGTGCCAGTAGCCCCGACAGCGCGGGGGATCAGCCCCAGCATTTT. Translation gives CASSPDSAGDQPQHF.

CDR3 sequence: CASSTVQGPDTQYF. CDR3 DNA: TGCGCCAGCAGCACAGTACAGGGGCCAGATACGCAGTATTTT. The chain carries TRBV5-1 and TRBJ2-3; 7 bases line up with TRBD1. Germline V lookup: CDR1 SGHRS, CDR2 YFSETQ. CDR3 length equals 14 residues. V was pared by 4 bases and J by 4 bases, with 6 bases of the junction left unmatched.